This TCR beta chain was observed in a study of cytomegalovirus exposure and HLA in healthy donors. Overall study results and limits: Links to common viral pathogens appeared, in a later analysis, for several of the most significant clusters.

This clone was found a few times. Its specificity is not known. V was pared by 4 bases and J by 1 base, with 7 bases between. The length of the CDR3 is 13 residues. Germline CDR1 and CDR2: SSHAT and FNYEAQ (reference sequence). 60 Vbeta and 13 Jbeta primers were used in PCR. TCRdb's table, derived via immunoSEQ multiplex PCR, lists solely in-frame clones and lacks some. The sample lists about 92,000 clones, roughly 71% occurring once. This TCR was recovered from a woman aged 18-35 years in good health and CMV-seropositive. The source material was PBMCs. The V and J genes are TRBV7-7 and TRBJ1-1; D is unclear. The CDR3 DNA reads TGTGCCAGCAGCTCAGCCCGGAACACTGAAGCTTTCTTT. Translated: CASSSARNTEAFF.